This T cell receptor (beta chain) was captured by sequencing in a study of OX40 agonist ivuxolimab in advanced cancers. Study as a whole: Ivuxolimab, an antibody acting as an agonist of OX40 (CD134), was used to treat patients. Prior anti-PD-1, anti-PD-L1 or anti-CTLA-4 therapy did not bar entry, and approximately 43% had some. Subjects had a mean age of about 57 years, with a range of roughly 23 to 80; roughly 80% were male. Study results and limitations: CD4+ and CD8+ T cells in blood underwent clonal expansion by week 6 at 0.1 to 3.0 mg/kg.

Germline V gene lookup returns CDR1 MDHEN and CDR2 SYDVKM. The CDR3 runs to 13 residues. Trimming removed 3 bases from V and 5 bases from J, with 10 bases in between. Profiling relied on immunoSEQ multiplex PCR, and the TCRdb table lists in-frame clones only, not all of them. The profile shows around 39,000 clones, around 80% of them singletons. There are a few counts of this clone. Its antigen is as yet unknown. This specimen was CD4+ or CD8+ T cells sorted from blood, taken in a trial of the OX40 agonist ivuxolimab. The receptor was isolated from an adult with an advanced solid tumor such as melanoma, head and neck, liver or kidney cancer. The chain is built from TRBV28 and TRBJ2-5; D is uncertain. The CDR3 sequence is CASSFSLEETQYF. The CDR3 coding sequence is TGTGCCAGCAGTTTTAGCCTAGAGGAGACCCAGTACTTC.